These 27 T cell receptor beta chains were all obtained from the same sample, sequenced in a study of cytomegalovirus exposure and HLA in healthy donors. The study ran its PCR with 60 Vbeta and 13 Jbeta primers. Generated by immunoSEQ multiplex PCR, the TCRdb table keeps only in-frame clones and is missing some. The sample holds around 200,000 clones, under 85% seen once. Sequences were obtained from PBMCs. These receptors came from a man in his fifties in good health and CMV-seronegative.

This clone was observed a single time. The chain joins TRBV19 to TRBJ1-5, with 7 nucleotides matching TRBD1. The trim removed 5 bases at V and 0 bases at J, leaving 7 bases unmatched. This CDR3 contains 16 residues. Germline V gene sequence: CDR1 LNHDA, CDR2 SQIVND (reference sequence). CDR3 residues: CASSAPNRGSNQPQHF. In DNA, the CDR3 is TGTGCCAGTAGTGCCCCAAACAGGGGTAGCAATCAGCCCCAGCATTTT.

The CDR3 is CASSMGSTGANVLTF. For the CDR3, the DNA is TGTGCCAGTAGTATGGGCAGTACCGGGGCCAACGTCCTGACTTTC. The genes are TRBV19 and TRBJ2-6; no definite D call. Germline lookup yields CDR1 LNHDA and CDR2 SQIVND (reference sequence). The CDR3 totals 15 residues. Between the trimmed V and J ends, which lost 3 bases and 4 bases, there was a span of 10 bases.

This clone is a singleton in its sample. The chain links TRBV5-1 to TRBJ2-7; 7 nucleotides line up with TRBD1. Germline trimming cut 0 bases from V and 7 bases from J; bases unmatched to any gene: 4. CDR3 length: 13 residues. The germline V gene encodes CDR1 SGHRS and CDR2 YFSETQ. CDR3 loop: CASSLGPGQEQYF. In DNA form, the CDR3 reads TGCGCCAGCAGCTTGGGTCCGGGACAGGAGCAGTACTTC.

The CDR3 loop reads CASSPRGRADTQYF. CDR3 coding DNA: TGTGCCAGCAGCCCCAGGGGACGAGCAGATACGCAGTATTTT. The chain has TRBV9 and TRBJ2-3; a possible D gene is TRBD1 (6 bases). Trimming shortened V by 4 bases and J by 4 bases, and 13 bases separated the two germline ends. The CDR3 loop spans 14 amino acids. CDR1 and CDR2 from the germline V gene are SGDLS and YYNGEE. The whole variable domain, filled in from reference TRBV9 and TRBJ2-3, reads DSGVTQTPKHLITATGQRVTLRCSPRSGDLSVYWYQQSLDQGLQFLIQYYNGEERAKGNILERFSAQQFPDLHSELNLSSLELGDSALYFCASSPRGRADTQYFGPGTRLTVL.

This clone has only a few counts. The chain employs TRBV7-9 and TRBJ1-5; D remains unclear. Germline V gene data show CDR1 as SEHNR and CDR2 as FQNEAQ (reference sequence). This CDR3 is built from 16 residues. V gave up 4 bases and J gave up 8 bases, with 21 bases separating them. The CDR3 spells CASSSTLGMAAEPQHF. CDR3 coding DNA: TGTGCCAGCAGCTCTACACTCGGGATGGCGGCAGAGCCCCAGCATTTT.

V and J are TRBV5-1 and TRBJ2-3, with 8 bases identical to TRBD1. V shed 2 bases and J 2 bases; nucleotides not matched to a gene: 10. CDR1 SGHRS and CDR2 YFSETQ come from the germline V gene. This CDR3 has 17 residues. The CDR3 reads CASSFELRTGSTDTQYF. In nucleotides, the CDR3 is TGCGCCAGCAGCTTCGAGCTCCGGACAGGGTCCACAGATACGCAGTATTTT.

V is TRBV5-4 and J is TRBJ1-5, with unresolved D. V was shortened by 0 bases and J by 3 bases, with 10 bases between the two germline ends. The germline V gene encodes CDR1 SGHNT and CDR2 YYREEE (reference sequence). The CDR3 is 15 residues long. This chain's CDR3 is CASSLAGEFNQPQHF. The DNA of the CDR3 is TGTGCCAGCAGCTTGGCCGGGGAATTCAATCAGCCCCAGCATTTT.

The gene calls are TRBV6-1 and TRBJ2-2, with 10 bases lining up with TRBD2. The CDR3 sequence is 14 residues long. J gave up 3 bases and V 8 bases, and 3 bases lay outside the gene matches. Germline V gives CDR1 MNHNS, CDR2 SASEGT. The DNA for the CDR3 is TGTGCCAGCGCTAGCGGGAGACACACCGGGGAGCTGTTTTTT. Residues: CASASGRHTGELFF.

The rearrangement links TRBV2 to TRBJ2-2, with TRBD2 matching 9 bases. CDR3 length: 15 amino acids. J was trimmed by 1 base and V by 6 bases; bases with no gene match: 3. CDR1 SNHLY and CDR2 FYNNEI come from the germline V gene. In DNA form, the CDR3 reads TGTGCCAGCAGGGGAGCGGGAGGGAACACCGGGGAGCTGTTTTTT. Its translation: CASRGAGGNTGELFF. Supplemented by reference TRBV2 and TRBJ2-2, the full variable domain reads EPEVTQTPSHQVTQMGQEVILRCVPISNHLYFYWYRQILGQKVEFLVSFYNNEISEKSEIFDDQFSVERPDGSNFTLKIRSTKLEDSAMYFCASRGAGGNTGELFFGEGSRLTVL.

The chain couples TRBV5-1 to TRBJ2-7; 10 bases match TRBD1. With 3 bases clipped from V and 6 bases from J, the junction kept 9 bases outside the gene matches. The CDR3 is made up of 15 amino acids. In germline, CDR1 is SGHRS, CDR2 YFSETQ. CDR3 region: CASSSMTGGATEQYF. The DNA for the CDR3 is TGCGCCAGCAGCTCCATGACAGGGGGCGCGACCGAGCAGTACTTC.

The CDR3 is CASSLETPGILETQYF. CDR3 in DNA: TGTGCCAGCTCACTGGAAACCCCCGGGATCCTCGAGACCCAGTACTTC. This chain joins TRBV18 and TRBJ2-5, with D tentatively TRBD2 (5 bases). CDR3 size: 16 residues. Germline CDR1 and CDR2: KGHSH and LQKENI. V gave up 4 bases and J gave up 5 bases, with 20 bases separating them.

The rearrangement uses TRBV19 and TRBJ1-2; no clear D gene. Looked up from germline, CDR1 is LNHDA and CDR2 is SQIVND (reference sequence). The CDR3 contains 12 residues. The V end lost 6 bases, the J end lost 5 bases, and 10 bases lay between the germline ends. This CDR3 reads CASRGRTYGYTF. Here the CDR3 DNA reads TGTGCCAGTAGGGGCAGGACTTATGGCTACACCTTC.

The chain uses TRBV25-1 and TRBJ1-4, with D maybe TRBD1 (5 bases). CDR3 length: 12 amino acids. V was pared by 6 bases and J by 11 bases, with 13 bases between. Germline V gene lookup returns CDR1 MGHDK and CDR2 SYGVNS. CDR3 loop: CASSYSPGKLFF. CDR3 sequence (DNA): TGTGCCAGCAGCTACTCTCCAGGGAAACTGTTTTTT.

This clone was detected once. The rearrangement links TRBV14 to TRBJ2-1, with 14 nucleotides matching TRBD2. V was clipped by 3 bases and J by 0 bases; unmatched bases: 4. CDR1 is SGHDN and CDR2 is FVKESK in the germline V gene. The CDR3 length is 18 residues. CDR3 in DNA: TGTGCCAGCAGCCAGATGGGACTAGCGGGAGCCTCCTACAATGAGCAGTTCTTC. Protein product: CASSQMGLAGASYNEQFF.

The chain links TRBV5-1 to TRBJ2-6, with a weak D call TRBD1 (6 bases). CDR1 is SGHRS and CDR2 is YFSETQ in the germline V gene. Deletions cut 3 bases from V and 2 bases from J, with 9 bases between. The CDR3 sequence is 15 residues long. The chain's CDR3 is CASSSNRAGANVLTF. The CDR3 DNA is TGCGCCAGCAGCTCTAACAGGGCTGGGGCCAACGTCCTGACTTTC. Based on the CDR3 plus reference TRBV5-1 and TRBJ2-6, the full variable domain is KAGVTQTPRYLIKTRGQQVTLSCSPISGHRSVSWYQQTPGQGLQFLFEYFSETQRNKGNFPGRFSGRQFSNSRSEMNVSTLELGDSALYLCASSSNRAGANVLTFGAGSRLTVL.

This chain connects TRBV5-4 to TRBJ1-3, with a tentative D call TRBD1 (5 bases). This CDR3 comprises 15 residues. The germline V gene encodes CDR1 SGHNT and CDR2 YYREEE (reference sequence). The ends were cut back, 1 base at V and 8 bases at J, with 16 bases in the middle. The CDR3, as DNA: TGTGCCAGCAGCTTGTACCGGGGGACTATGGACACCATATATTTT. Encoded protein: CASSLYRGTMDTIYF.

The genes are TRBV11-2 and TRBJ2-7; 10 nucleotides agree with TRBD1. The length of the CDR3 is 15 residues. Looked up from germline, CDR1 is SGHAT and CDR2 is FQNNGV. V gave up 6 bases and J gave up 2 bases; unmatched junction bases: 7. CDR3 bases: TGTGCCAGCAGTTCCGACAGGGGGCTGACCTACGAGCAGTACTTC. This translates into CASSSDRGLTYEQYF.

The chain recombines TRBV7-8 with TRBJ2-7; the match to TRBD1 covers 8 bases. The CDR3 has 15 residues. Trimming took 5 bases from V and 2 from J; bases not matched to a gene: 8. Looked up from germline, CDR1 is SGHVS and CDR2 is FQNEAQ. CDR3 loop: CASSPAGRGPYEQYF. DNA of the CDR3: TGTGCCAGCAGCCCAGCGGGCAGGGGGCCCTACGAGCAGTACTTC.

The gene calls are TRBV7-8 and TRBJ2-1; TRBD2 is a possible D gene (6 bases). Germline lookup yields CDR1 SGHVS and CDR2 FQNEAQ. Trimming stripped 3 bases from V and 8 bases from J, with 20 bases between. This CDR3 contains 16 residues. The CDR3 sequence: CASSLFGGDGHYEQFF. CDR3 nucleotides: TGTGCCAGCAGCTTGTTTGGCGGGGACGGACATTATGAGCAGTTCTTC.

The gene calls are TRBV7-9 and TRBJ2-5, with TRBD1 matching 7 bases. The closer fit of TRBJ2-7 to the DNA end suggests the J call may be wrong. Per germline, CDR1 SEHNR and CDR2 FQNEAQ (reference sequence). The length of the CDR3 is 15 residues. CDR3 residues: CASSPVVPGGYEQYF. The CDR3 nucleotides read TGTGCCAGCAGCCCGGTCGTACCAGGGGGCTACGAGCAGTACTTC.

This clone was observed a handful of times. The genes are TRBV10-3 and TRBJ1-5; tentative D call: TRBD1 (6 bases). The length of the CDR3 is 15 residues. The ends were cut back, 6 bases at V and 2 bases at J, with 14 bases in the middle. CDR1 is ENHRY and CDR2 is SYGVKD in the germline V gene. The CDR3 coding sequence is TGTGCCATCAGGGCCTCCAGGGGCGGCAATCAGCCCCAGCATTTT. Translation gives CAIRASRGGNQPQHF.

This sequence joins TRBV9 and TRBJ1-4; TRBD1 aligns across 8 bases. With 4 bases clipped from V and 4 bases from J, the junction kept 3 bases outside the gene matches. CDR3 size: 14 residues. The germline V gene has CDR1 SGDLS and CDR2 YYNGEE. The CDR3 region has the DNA TGTGCCAGCAGCCCGGGACAGGATAATGAAAAACTGTTTTTT. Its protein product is CASSPGQDNEKLFF.

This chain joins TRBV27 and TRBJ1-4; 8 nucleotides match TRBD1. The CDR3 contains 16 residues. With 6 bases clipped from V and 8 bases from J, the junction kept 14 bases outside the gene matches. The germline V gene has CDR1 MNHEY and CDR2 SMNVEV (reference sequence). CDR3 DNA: TGTGCCAGCAGCTGGGGTACAGGGGGAACGGGGGAAAAACTGTTTTTT. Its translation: CASSWGTGGTGEKLFF.

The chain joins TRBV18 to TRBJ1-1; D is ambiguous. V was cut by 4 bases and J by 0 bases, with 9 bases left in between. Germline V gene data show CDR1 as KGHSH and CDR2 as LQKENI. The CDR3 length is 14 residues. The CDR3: CASSREELNTEAFF. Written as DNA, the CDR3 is TGTGCCAGCTCACGGGAGGAATTGAACACTGAAGCTTTCTTT.

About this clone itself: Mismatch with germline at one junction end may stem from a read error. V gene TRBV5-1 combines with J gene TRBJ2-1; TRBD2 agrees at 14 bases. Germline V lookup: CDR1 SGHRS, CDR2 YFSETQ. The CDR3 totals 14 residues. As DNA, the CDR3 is TGCGCCAGCAGCTCGGGGACTAGCGGGAGCTTCCCGGTCTTC. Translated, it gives CASSSGTSGSFPVF.

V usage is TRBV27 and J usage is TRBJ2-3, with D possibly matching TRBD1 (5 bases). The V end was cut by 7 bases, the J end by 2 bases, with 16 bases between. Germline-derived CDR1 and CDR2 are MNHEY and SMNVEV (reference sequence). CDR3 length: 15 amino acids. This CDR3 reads CASMGAGILTDTQYF. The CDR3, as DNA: TGTGCCAGCATGGGTGCAGGGATACTCACAGATACGCAGTATTTT.

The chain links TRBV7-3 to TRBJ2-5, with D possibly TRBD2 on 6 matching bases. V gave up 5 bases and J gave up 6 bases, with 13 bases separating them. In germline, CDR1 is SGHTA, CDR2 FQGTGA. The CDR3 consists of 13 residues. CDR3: CASSVRGGQTQYF. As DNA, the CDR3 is TGTGCCAGCAGCGTTAGGGGAGGCCAGACCCAGTACTTC. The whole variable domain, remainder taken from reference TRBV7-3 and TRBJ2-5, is GAGVSQTPSNKVTEKGKYVELRCDPISGHTALYWYRQSLGQGPEFLIYFQGTGAADDSGLPNDRFFAVRPEGSVSTLKIQRTERGDSAVYLCASSVRGGQTQYFGPGTRLLVL.